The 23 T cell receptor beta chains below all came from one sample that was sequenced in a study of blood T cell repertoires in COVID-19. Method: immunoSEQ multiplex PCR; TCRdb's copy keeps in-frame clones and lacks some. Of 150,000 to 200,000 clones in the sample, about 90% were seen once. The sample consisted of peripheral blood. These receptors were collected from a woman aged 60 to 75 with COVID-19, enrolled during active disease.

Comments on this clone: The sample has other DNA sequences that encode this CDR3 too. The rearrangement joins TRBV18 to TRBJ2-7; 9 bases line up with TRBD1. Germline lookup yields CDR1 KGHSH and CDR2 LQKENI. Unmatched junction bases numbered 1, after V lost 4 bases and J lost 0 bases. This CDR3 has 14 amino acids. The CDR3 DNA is TGTGCCAGCTCACTGGGACAGGGCTCCTACGAGCAGTACTTC. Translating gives CASSLGQGSYEQYF.

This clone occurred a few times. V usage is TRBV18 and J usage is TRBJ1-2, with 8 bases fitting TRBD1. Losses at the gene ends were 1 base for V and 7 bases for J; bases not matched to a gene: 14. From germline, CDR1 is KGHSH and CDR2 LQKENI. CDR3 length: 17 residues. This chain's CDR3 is CASSPRFQDRARIGYTF. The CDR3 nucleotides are TGTGCCAGCTCACCACGGTTTCAGGACAGGGCTCGGATTGGCTACACCTTC.

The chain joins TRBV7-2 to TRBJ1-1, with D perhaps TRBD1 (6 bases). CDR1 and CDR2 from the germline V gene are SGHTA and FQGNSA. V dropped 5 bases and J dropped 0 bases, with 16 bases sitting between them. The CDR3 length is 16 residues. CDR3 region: CASSILGGGLNTEAFF. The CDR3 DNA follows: TGTGCCAGCAGCATCCTTGGCGGGGGCTTGAACACTGAAGCTTTCTTT. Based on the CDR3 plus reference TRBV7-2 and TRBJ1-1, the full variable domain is GAGVSQSPSNKVTEKGKDVELRCDPISGHTALYWYRQSLGQGLEFLIYFQGNSAPDKSGLPSDRFSAERTGGSVSTLTIQRTQQEDSAVYLCASSILGGGLNTEAFFGQGTRLTVV.

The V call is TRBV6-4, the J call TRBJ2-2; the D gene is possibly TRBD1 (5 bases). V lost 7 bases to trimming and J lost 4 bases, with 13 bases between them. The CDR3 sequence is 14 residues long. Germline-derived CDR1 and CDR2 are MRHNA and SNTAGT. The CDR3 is CASKVDRATGELFF. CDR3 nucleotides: TGTGCCAGCAAGGTCGACAGAGCCACCGGGGAGCTGTTTTTT.

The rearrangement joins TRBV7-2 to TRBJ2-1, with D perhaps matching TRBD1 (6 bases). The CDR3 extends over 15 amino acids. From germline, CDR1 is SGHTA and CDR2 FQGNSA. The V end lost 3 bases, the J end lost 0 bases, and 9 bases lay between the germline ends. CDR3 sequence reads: CASSFGTPSYNEQFF. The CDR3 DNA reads TGTGCCAGCAGCTTTGGGACACCCTCCTACAATGAGCAGTTCTTC.

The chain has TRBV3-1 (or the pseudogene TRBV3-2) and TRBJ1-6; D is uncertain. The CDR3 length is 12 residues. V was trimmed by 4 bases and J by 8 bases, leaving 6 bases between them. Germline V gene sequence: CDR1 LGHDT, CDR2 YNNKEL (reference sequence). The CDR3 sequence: CASSRVDSPLHF. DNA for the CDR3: TGTGCCAGCAGCCGAGTGGATTCACCCCTCCACTTT.

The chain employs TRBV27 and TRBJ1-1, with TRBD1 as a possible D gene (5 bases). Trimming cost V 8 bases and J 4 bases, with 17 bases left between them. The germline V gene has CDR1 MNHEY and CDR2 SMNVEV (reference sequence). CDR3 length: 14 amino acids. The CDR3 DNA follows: TGTGCCAGCTACGACAGAATAGGTAGCACTGAAGCTTTCTTT. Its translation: CASYDRIGSTEAFF.

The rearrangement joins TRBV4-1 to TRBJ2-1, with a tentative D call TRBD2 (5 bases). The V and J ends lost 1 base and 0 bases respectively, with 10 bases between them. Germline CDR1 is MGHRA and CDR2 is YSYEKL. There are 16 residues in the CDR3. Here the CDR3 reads CASSQVSGSSYNEQFF. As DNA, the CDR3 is TGCGCCAGCAGCCAAGTCAGTGGGAGCTCCTACAATGAGCAGTTCTTC.

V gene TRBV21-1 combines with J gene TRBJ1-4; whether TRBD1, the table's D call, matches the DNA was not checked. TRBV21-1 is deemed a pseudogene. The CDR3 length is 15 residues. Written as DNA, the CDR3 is TGTGCCAGCAGCCCTCAGGGACAGTTAAATGAAAAACTGTTTTTT. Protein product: CASSPQGQLNEKLFF.

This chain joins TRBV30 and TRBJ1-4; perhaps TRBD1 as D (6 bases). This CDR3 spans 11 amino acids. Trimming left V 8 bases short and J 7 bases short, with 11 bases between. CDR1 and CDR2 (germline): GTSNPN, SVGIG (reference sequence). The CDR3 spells CAGGTTEKLFF. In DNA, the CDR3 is TGTGCCGGGGGGACAACTGAAAAACTGTTTTTT. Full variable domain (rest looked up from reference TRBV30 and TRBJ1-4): SQTIHQWPATLVQPVGSPLSLECTVEGTSNPNLYWYRQAAGRGLQLLFYSVGIGQISSEVPQNLSASRPQDRQFILSSKKLLLSDSGFYLCAGGTTEKLFFGSGTQLSVL.

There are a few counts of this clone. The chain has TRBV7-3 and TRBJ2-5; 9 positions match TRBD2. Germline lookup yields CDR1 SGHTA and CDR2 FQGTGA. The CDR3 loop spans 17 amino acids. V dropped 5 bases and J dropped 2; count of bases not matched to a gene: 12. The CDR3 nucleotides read TGTGCCAGCAGCCCCTCCCTGGTAGCGGGAGTACAAGAGACCCAGTACTTC. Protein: CASSPSLVAGVQETQYF.

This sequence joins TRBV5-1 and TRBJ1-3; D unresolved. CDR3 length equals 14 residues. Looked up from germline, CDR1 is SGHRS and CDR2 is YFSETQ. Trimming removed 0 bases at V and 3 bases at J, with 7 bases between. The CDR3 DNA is TGCGCCAGCAGCTTGGGCAGCGTTGGAAACACCATATATTTT. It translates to CASSLGSVGNTIYF.

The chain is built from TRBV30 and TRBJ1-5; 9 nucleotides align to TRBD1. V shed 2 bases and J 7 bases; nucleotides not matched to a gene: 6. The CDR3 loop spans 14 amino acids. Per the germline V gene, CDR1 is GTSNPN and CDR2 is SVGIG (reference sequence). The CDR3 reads CAWSLDRGGQPQHF. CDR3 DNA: TGTGCCTGGAGTCTTGACAGGGGGGGACAGCCCCAGCATTTT.

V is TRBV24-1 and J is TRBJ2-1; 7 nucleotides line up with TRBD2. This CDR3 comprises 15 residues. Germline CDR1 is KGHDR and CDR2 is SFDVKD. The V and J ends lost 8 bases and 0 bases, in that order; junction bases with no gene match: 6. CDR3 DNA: TGTGCCACCACTAGCGGTTTGGGCTCCTACAATGAGCAGTTCTTC. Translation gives CATTSGLGSYNEQFF.

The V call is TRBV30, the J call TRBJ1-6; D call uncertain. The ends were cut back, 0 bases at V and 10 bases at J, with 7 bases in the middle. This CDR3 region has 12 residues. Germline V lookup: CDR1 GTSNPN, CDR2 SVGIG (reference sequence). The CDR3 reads CAWSVEPSPLHF. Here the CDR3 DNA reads TGTGCCTGGAGTGTAGAGCCCTCACCCCTCCACTTT.

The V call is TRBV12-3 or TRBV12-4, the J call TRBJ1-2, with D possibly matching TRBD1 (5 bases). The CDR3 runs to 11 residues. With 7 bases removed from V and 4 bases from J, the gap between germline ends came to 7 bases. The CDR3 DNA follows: TGTGCCAGCACCGACAGCTATGGCTACACCTTC. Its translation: CASTDSYGYTF.

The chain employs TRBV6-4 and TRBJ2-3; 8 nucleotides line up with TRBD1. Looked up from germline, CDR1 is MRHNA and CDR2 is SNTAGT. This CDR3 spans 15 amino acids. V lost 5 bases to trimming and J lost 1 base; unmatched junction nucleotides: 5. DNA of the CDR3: TGTGCCAGCAGTTCCCAGGGGGCCCGCACAGATACGCAGTATTTT. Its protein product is CASSSQGARTDTQYF.

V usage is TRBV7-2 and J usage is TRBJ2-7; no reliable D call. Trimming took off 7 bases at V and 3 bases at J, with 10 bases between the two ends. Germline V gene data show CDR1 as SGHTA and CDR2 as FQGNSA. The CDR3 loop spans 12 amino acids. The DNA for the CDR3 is TGTGCCAGCACCTCGGGTCTCTACGAGCAGTACTTC. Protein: CASTSGLYEQYF.

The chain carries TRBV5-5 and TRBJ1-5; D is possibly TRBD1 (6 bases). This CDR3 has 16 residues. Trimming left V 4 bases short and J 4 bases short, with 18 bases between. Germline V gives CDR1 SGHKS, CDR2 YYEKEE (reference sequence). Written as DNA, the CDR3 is TGTGCCAGCAGCCCGACAGGACAGCTAAGAAATCAGCCCCAGCATTTT. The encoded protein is CASSPTGQLRNQPQHF.

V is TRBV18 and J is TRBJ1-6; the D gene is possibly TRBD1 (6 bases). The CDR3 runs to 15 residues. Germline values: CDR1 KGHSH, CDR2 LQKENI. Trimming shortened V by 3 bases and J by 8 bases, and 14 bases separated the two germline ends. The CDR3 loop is CASSPAGGLDSPLHF. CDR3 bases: TGTGCCAGCTCACCGGCGGGGGGGCTCGATTCACCCCTCCACTTT.

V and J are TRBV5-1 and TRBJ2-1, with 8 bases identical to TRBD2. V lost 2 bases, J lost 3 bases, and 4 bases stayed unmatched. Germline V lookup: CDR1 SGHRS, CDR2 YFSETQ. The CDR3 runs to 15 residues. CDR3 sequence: CASSLWRGDYNEQFF. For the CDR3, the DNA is TGCGCCAGCAGCTTATGGCGGGGGGACTACAATGAGCAGTTCTTC.

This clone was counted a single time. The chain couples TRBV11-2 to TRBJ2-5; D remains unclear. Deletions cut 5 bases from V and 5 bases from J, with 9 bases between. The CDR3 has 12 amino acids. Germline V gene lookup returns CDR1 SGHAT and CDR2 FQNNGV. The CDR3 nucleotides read TGTGCCAGCAGCCCCCTTCGGGAGACCCAGTACTTC. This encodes CASSPLRETQYF.

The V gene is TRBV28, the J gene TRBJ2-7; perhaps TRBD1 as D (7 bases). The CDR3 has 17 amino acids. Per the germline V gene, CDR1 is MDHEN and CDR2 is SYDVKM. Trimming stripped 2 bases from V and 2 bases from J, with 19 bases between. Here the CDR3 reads CASSLIFGQGGTYEQYF. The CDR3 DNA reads TGTGCCAGCAGTTTAATCTTCGGGCAGGGGGGCACCTACGAGCAGTACTTC. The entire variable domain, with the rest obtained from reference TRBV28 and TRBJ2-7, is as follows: DVKVTQSSRYLVKRTGEKVFLECVQDMDHENMFWYRQDPGLGLRLIYFSYDVKMKEKGDIPEGYSVSREKKERFSLILESASTNQTSMYLCASSLIFGQGGTYEQYFGPGTRLTVT.